The next 24 T cell receptor beta chains were all read from a single sample in a study of blood T cells in healthy people across ages (dated by TCRdb to the mid-2010s). Library prep was done by 5' RACE. Sequencing was carried out with an Illumina HiSeq 2500. A second PCR of about 7 to 12 cycles was run with a J-beta primer mix and a sample-barcoded 5' primer. In-frame beta chains were kept once TCRdb had trimmed the public reads at Q25 with fastp and called clones with MiXCR. CDR3 protein duplicates are merged, each entry listing the most common genes and DNA. The table for this sample lists around 620,000 distinct CDR3 sequences; 27% of them were counted only once. The ten largest clones take up approximately 17% of the sample. The sample was blood. The receptors come from a woman between 70 and 85 years old in good health.

Notes on this clonotype: Germline is not matched at one junction end, which may reflect a read error. This chain connects TRBV6-5 to TRBJ1-4, with D perhaps TRBD1 (5 bases). The CDR3 is 15 amino acids. The germline CDR1 and CDR2 sequences are MNHEY and SVGAGI. CDR3 DNA sequence: TGTGTCAGCAGTTACTCAGGGTTAACTAATGAAAAACTGTTTTTT. Its translation: CVSSYSGLTNEKLFF.

J is TRBJ2-3 and V is TRBV7-2; 14 bases are shared with TRBD2. The CDR3 runs 17 residues. Germline CDR1 SGHTA, CDR2 FQGNSA. J was trimmed by 5 bases and V by 5 bases; bases with no gene match: 9. The CDR3 loop is CASSRQTSGGAGDTQYF. The CDR3 DNA is TGTGCCAGCAGCCGCCAGACTAGCGGGGGGGCAGGAGATACGCAGTATTTT.

V usage is TRBV9 and J usage is TRBJ2-7, with 7 nucleotides matching TRBD1. The J segment lost 2 bases and the V segment lost 4 bases, leaving 6 bases of the junction unmatched. The CDR3 runs 14 residues. Germline lookup yields CDR1 SGDLS and CDR2 YYNGEE. The CDR3 spells CASSTQGTAYEQYF. For the CDR3, the DNA is TGTGCCAGCAGCACCCAGGGGACAGCCTACGAGCAGTACTTC. The entire variable domain, with the rest obtained from reference TRBV9 and TRBJ2-7, is as follows: DSGVTQTPKHLITATGQRVTLRCSPRSGDLSVYWYQQSLDQGLQFLIQYYNGEERAKGNILERFSAQQFPDLHSELNLSSLELGDSALYFCASSTQGTAYEQYFGPGTRLTVT.

The chain links TRBV27 to TRBJ1-5; D perhaps matches TRBD1 (5 bases). The CDR3 spans 14 residues. CDR1 is MNHEY, CDR2 SMNVEV, per germline (reference sequence). Trimming took 5 bases from V and 4 from J, leaving 12 bases between them. Here the CDR3 reads CASSLRRGNQPQHF. DNA of the CDR3: TGTGCCAGCAGTCTAAGGCGGGGGAATCAGCCCCAGCATTTT.

This chain uses TRBV7-3 with TRBJ2-2; 10 bases agree with TRBD2. The CDR3 spans 16 residues. Trimming cost V 6 bases and J 5 bases; bases outside gene matches: 9. The germline CDR1 and CDR2 sequences are SGHTA and FQGTGA. CDR3 sequence reads: CASSRWTSGMTGELFF. CDR3 bases: TGTGCCAGCAGTCGCTGGACTAGCGGCATGACCGGGGAGCTGTTTTTT.

This clonotype showed up just a few times. The rearrangement uses TRBV29-1 and TRBJ2-3, with a tentative D call TRBD1 (6 bases). Trimming took off 1 base at V and 0 bases at J, with 14 bases between the two ends. In germline, CDR1 is SQVTM, CDR2 ANQGSEA. CDR3 length: 16 residues. The CDR3, as DNA: TGCAGCGTTGAAGGGAACAGGGAGACGAGCACAGATACGCAGTATTTT. Translating gives CSVEGNRETSTDTQYF.

J is TRBJ2-5 and V is TRBV6-1, with D perhaps matching TRBD1 (6 bases). The end of the DNA aligns better with TRBJ2-7, so the J call may be wrong. Germline assignment: CDR1 MNHNS and CDR2 SASEGT. The CDR3 covers 14 residues. The CDR3 loop is CASSVEQGWYEQYF. As DNA, the CDR3 is TGTGCCAGCAGTGTCGAACAGGGATGGTACGAGCAGTACTTC.

This clonotype was counted many times. V is TRBV4-3 and J is TRBJ1-2; TRBD1 agrees at 7 bases. There are 12 residues in the CDR3. Germline V CDR1 and CDR2: LGHNA, YSLEER. The V and J ends lost 4 bases and 8 bases, in that order; junction bases with no gene match: 4. CDR3 residues: CASSRQGRGYTF. In nucleotides, the CDR3 is TGCGCCAGCAGCCGACAGGGCCGGGGCTACACCTTC.

The chain employs TRBV30 and TRBJ2-5, with D perhaps TRBD2 (6 bases). Germline CDR1 and CDR2: GTSNPN and SVGIG (reference sequence). V was trimmed by 0 bases and J by 2 bases, leaving 7 bases between them. This CDR3 contains 13 residues. The CDR3 loop reads CAWSVLAQETQYF. CDR3 nucleotide sequence: TGTGCCTGGAGTGTACTAGCACAAGAGACCCAGTACTTC.

The rearrangement links TRBV20-1 to TRBJ1-2; D uncertain. Germline CDR1 and CDR2: DFQATT and SNEGSKA (reference sequence). The CDR3 extends over 11 amino acids. V gave up 3 bases and J gave up 6 bases, with 8 bases separating them. In DNA, the CDR3 is TGCAGTGCTAGGCACTTCCATGGCTACACCTTC. It translates to CSARHFHGYTF.

The J gene is TRBJ1-2, the V gene TRBV20-1, with D uncertain. Trimming removed 0 bases at V and 8 bases at J, with 13 bases between. Germline CDR1 DFQATT, CDR2 SNEGSKA (reference sequence). CDR3 length: 13 amino acids. CDR3 in DNA: TGCAGTGCTAGAGAGGGAAGATTGTACGGCTACACCTTC. Residues: CSAREGRLYGYTF.

The rearrangement uses TRBV20-1 and TRBJ2-7; D is possibly TRBD1 or TRBD2 (6 bases each). This CDR3 region has 14 residues. The germline gives CDR1 DFQATT, CDR2 SNEGSKA (reference sequence). The V end was cut by 5 bases, the J end by 6 bases, with 20 bases between. This CDR3 reads CSAGLFTPGAEQYF. For the CDR3, the DNA is TGCAGTGCTGGGCTCTTCACTCCGGGGGCCGAGCAGTACTTC.

As concerns this clonotype: An end of the junction does not agree with germline; a read error may underlie this. CDR3 sequence (DNA): TGCGCCAGCAGCTTAGAAGACGGGACGGGGGAGACCCAGCACTTC. Translation: CASSLEDGTGETQHF. The chain uses TRBV5-1 and TRBJ2-5; TRBD2 might be the D (6 bases). This CDR3 comprises 15 residues. Per the germline V gene, CDR1 is SGHRS and CDR2 is YFSETQ.

The chain carries TRBV28 and TRBJ2-6; the D gene is possibly TRBD1 (6 bases). This CDR3 is 20 amino acids long. V lost 1 base and J lost 1, with 20 bases in between. Looked up from germline, CDR1 is MDHEN and CDR2 is SYDVKM. In DNA, the CDR3 is TGTGCCAGCAGTTTATCGGGGCTGCGACAGGCCCTTTCTGGGGCCAACGTCCTGACTTTC. Its translation: CASSLSGLRQALSGANVLTF.

The chain joins TRBV7-2 to TRBJ2-2, with D possibly matching TRBD1 (5 bases). The V end lost 7 bases, the J end lost 5 bases, and 11 bases lay between the germline ends. The CDR3 contains 13 residues. CDR1 is SGHTA, CDR2 FQGNSA, per germline. The CDR3 region is CASNKGYTGELFF. CDR3 DNA sequence: TGTGCCAGCAACAAGGGGTATACCGGGGAGCTGTTTTTT.

The chain carries TRBV27 and TRBJ1-2; D unresolved. CDR1 is MNHEY, CDR2 SMNVEV, per germline (reference sequence). V lost 2 bases and J lost 3, with 7 bases in between. The CDR3 has 13 amino acids. CDR3 protein: CASSLNGDYGYTF. CDR3 nucleotides: TGTGCCAGCAGTTTAAACGGGGACTATGGCTACACCTTC.

This chain joins TRBV4-3 and TRBJ1-1; a weak D match, TRBD1 (6 bases). The CDR3 sequence is 16 residues long. V lost 0 bases and J 4 bases, leaving 15 bases between the germline ends. Germline CDR1 reads LGHNA; CDR2 reads YSLEER. CDR3 DNA: TGCGCCAGCAGCCAAGATCGTACAGGGAACCCCACTGAAGCTTTCTTT. Its translation is CASSQDRTGNPTEAFF.

V gene TRBV20-1 combines with J gene TRBJ1-1; D perhaps matches TRBD1 (5 bases). Trimming pared 6 bases from V and 0 bases from J, leaving 5 bases between. The CDR3 has 11 amino acids. CDR1 and CDR2 (germline): DFQATT, SNEGSKA (reference sequence). CDR3 DNA: TGCAGTGCGGGGCTGAACACTGAAGCTTTCTTT. It encodes CSAGLNTEAFF.

The V and J genes are TRBV5-4 and TRBJ1-1; 7 bases fit TRBD1. This CDR3 contains 13 residues. V lost 4 bases and J lost 5; bases outside the gene matches: 5. Germline CDR1 is SGHNT and CDR2 is YYREEE (reference sequence). The CDR3 protein is CASSGDRVTEAFF. CDR3 in DNA: TGTGCCAGCAGCGGAGACAGGGTAACTGAAGCTTTCTTT.

V and J are TRBV6-1 and TRBJ2-4, with D maybe TRBD1 (5 bases). V was shortened by 5 bases and J by 8 bases, with 10 bases between the two germline ends. CDR1 is MNHNS and CDR2 is SASEGT in the germline V gene. The CDR3 extends over 12 amino acids. The CDR3 loop reads CASSYLQDIQYF. CDR3 in DNA: TGTGCCAGCAGTTACCTACAGGACATTCAGTACTTC.

The V and J genes are TRBV4-3 and TRBJ2-7; 9 bases match TRBD1. The CDR3 runs 15 residues. The germline V gene has CDR1 LGHNA and CDR2 YSLEER. The V and J ends lost 0 bases and 4 bases, in that order; junction bases with no gene match: 4. The DNA of the CDR3 is TGCGCCAGCAGCCAAGATGGACAGGGGCTTTACGAGCAGTACTTC. Translation gives CASSQDGQGLYEQYF.

V is TRBV5-6 and J is TRBJ2-7, with 9 bases lining up with TRBD1. This CDR3 region has 15 residues. Unmatched junction bases numbered 9, after V lost 4 bases and J lost 4 bases. Germline CDR1 SGHDT, CDR2 YYEEEE. DNA for the CDR3: TGTGCCAGCAGCGGAAGGGGGACAGGGCCTTACGAGCAGTACTTC. Translated, it gives CASSGRGTGPYEQYF.

V gene TRBV7-9 combines with J gene TRBJ1-1; 8 bases fit TRBD1. The CDR3 length is 15 residues. CDR1 and CDR2 from the germline V gene are SEHNR and FQNEAQ (reference sequence). V dropped 7 bases and J dropped 0; count of bases not matched to a gene: 7. The CDR3 loop reads CASIRTGKMNTEAFF. As DNA, the CDR3 is TGTGCCAGCATCCGGACAGGGAAAATGAACACTGAAGCTTTCTTT.

The rearrangement uses TRBV29-1 and TRBJ1-2; 8 bases map to TRBD1. Trimming cost V 8 bases and J 3 bases; bases outside gene matches: 11. Germline CDR1 reads SQVTM; CDR2 reads ANQGSEA. The CDR3 is 14 amino acids. DNA of the CDR3: TGCAGCACGCCAGGGGGCCTAGGAGACTATGGCTACACCTTC. Translating gives CSTPGGLGDYGYTF.